These 26 T cell receptor beta chains originate from one sample sequenced in a study of blood T cell repertoires in COVID-19. The method was immunoSEQ multiplex PCR; TCRdb's version includes in-frame clones alone and lacks a portion of them. The table records some 39,000 clones, approximately 85% of them present only once. The sample taken for sequencing was peripheral blood. These receptors were taken from a man in his 60s with acute or convalescent COVID-19.

This clone was seen once. This sequence joins TRBV5-6 and TRBJ2-2, with 7 positions matching TRBD1. Germline loops: CDR1 SGHDT, CDR2 YYEEEE. This CDR3 has 13 amino acids. With 4 bases clipped from V and 5 bases from J, the junction kept 2 bases outside the gene matches. The CDR3 nucleotides are TGTGCCAGCAGCGCAGGGGGAACCGGGGAGCTGTTTTTT. Protein sequence: CASSAGGTGELFF.

This clone was detected once. The chain joins TRBV7-2 to TRBJ2-2; D gene unclear. V lost 1 base to trimming and J lost 7 bases, with 7 bases between them. Germline V gene lookup returns CDR1 SGHTA and CDR2 FQGNSA. CDR3 length: 13 amino acids. CDR3 loop: CASSLVVFGELFF. CDR3 bases: TGTGCCAGCAGCTTAGTTGTATTCGGGGAGCTGTTTTTT.

This clone was recorded once. The chain uses TRBV7-2 and TRBJ1-1; no clear D gene. Germline CDR1 SGHTA, CDR2 FQGNSA. V was cut by 2 bases and J by 8 bases, with 15 bases left in between. This CDR3 region has 14 residues. The CDR3 here is CASSLLRSFEEAFF. CDR3 coding DNA: TGTGCCAGCAGCTTACTTAGGAGTTTCGAGGAAGCTTTCTTT.

This sequence joins TRBV15 and TRBJ2-3; TRBD2 might be the D (6 bases). CDR3 length: 16 residues. The germline V and J ends were trimmed by 0 bases and 3 bases, with 13 bases remaining between them. CDR1 LNHNV and CDR2 YYDKDF come from the germline V gene (reference sequence). This chain's CDR3 is CATSRDGGVGTDTQYF. The CDR3 DNA reads TGTGCCACCAGCAGAGATGGCGGGGTAGGAACAGATACGCAGTATTTT.

This clone was seen just once. V usage is TRBV6-5 and J usage is TRBJ2-7; D may be TRBD1 (6 bases). CDR3 length: 15 amino acids. The V gene's germline CDR1 is MNHEY and CDR2 SVGAGI. The V and J ends lost 2 bases and 0 bases respectively, with 11 bases between them. The CDR3 DNA follows: TGTGCCAGCAGTTACGGGCAGGGGAGCTCCTACGAGCAGTACTTC. Translation: CASSYGQGSSYEQYF.

The chain carries TRBV14 and TRBJ2-1; the D gene is possibly TRBD2 (6 bases). Germline assignment: CDR1 SGHDN and CDR2 FVKESK. Trimming shortened V by 0 bases and J by 9 bases, and 15 bases separated the two germline ends. This CDR3 region has 15 residues. The CDR3 DNA sequence: TGTGCCAGCAGCCAAGAGGGGGGTTTGATGGCTGAGCAGTTCTTC. This codes for CASSQEGGLMAEQFF.

The CDR3 sequence is CASSQDRSHGELFF. The CDR3 DNA follows: TGCGCCAGCAGCCAGGACAGGTCCCACGGGGAGCTGTTTTTT. This chain joins TRBV4-1 and TRBJ2-2; the match to TRBD1 covers 7 bases. The CDR3 sequence is 14 residues long. Per germline, CDR1 MGHRA and CDR2 YSYEKL. V was clipped by 3 bases and J by 7 bases; unmatched bases: 5.

This chain links TRBV7-9 with TRBJ2-5; no firm D call. The CDR3 extends over 12 amino acids. Trimming pared 2 bases from V and 10 bases from J, leaving 11 bases between. Germline V gives CDR1 SEHNR, CDR2 FQNEAQ (reference sequence). In DNA, the CDR3 is TGTGCCAGCAGCTTATTCGGCGGCGACCAGTACTTC. Amino acid sequence: CASSLFGGDQYF.

The rearrangement joins TRBV28 to TRBJ2-1; D is undetermined. This CDR3 has 13 amino acids. The germline gives CDR1 MDHEN, CDR2 SYDVKM. Trimming cost V 8 bases and J 0 bases, with 8 bases left between them. DNA for the CDR3: TGTGCCAGCCACAGCAGCTCCTACAATGAGCAGTTCTTC. Its translation is CASHSSSYNEQFF.

This chain joins TRBV4-1 and TRBJ1-2, with D perhaps TRBD1 (5 bases). The CDR3 consists of 18 residues. From germline, CDR1 is MGHRA and CDR2 YSYEKL. Between the trimmed V and J ends, which lost 3 bases and 4 bases, there was a span of 24 bases. In DNA, the CDR3 is TGCGCCAGCAGCCATTTAGTGAGAGGTCGGGGGGATAGCTATGGCTACACCTTC. Its translation: CASSHLVRGRGDSYGYTF.

To note about this clone: One junction end does not reproduce the germline sequence, and a read error may be involved. J is TRBJ2-5 and V is TRBV3-1 (or the pseudogene TRBV3-2), with D possibly being TRBD2 (5 bases). The germline V gene has CDR1 LGHDT and CDR2 YNNKEL (reference sequence). CDR3 length: 13 amino acids. The CDR3 DNA is TGTGCCACCAGCCGATGGACTCAAGAGACCCAGTACTTC. It is translated as CATSRWTQETQYF.

This clone was recorded once. The gene calls are TRBV18 and TRBJ1-5, with TRBD1 matching over 8 bases. The CDR3 has 13 residues. Germline V lookup: CDR1 KGHSH, CDR2 LQKENI. J gave up 6 bases and V 6 bases, and 4 bases lay outside the gene matches. CDR3 bases: TGTGCCAGCTCCACACAGGGGGGTCAGCCCCAGCATTTT. This encodes CASSTQGGQPQHF.

The chain carries TRBV19 and TRBJ2-2; 11 bases align to TRBD2. Germline lookup yields CDR1 LNHDA and CDR2 SQIVND (reference sequence). The trim removed 7 bases at V and 0 bases at J, leaving 7 bases unmatched. The CDR3 covers 17 residues. The DNA for the CDR3 is TGTGCCAGTACCCGACTAGCGGGAATAACGAACACCGGGGAGCTGTTTTTT. Protein sequence: CASTRLAGITNTGELFF.

The chain links TRBV5-1 to TRBJ2-3; D gene unclear. This CDR3 has 14 amino acids. V dropped 1 base and J dropped 4 bases, with 10 bases sitting between them. Germline-derived CDR1 and CDR2 are SGHRS and YFSETQ. In nucleotides, the CDR3 is TGCGCCAGCAGCTTGTCTACTTTGCCAGATACGCAGTATTTT. Amino acid sequence: CASSLSTLPDTQYF.

The chain employs TRBV4-3 and TRBJ1-3; 8 nucleotides line up with TRBD1. The germline CDR1 and CDR2 sequences are LGHNA and YSLEER. J gave up 0 bases and V 3 bases, and 7 bases lay outside the gene matches. The CDR3 totals 17 residues. The CDR3 DNA is TGCGCCAGCAGCCAGACAGGGGACCCAATCTCTGGAAACACCATATATTTT. The encoded protein is CASSQTGDPISGNTIYF.

This clone was counted only a few times. The rearrangement joins TRBV18 to TRBJ1-2, with TRBD1 as a possible D gene (6 bases). This CDR3 has 12 residues. Germline-derived CDR1 and CDR2 are KGHSH and LQKENI. V was pared by 8 bases and J by 8 bases, with 15 bases between. The CDR3 DNA reads as TGTGCCAGCAACAGGGCCCAGGGGGGCTACACCTTC. As protein: CASNRAQGGYTF.

This clone was seen a single time. The chain joins TRBV3-1 (or the pseudogene TRBV3-2) to TRBJ2-7, with D perhaps TRBD1 (6 bases). Germline CDR1 LGHDT, CDR2 YNNKEL (reference sequence). V shed 5 bases and J shed 4 bases, with 12 bases lying between them. The CDR3 covers 13 residues. The DNA for the CDR3 is TGTGCCAGCAGCATAGGGGACAATTACGAGCAGTACTTC. As protein: CASSIGDNYEQYF.

This clone was detected only a few times. The chain employs TRBV10-2 and TRBJ2-3; perhaps TRBD2 as D (6 bases). V was pared by 6 bases and J by 0 bases, with 10 bases between. This CDR3 region has 14 residues. The germline V gene has CDR1 WSHSY and CDR2 SAAADI. Written as DNA, the CDR3 is TGCGCCAGCAGCCAGACTAGGAGCACAGATACGCAGTATTTT. Translating gives CASSQTRSTDTQYF.

CDR3 sequence: CASSPRQGEKLFF. CDR3 DNA: TGTGCCAGCAGTCCAAGACAAGGCGAAAAACTGTTTTTT. The V and J genes are TRBV12-3 or TRBV12-4 and TRBJ1-4; D gene ambiguous. The CDR3 has 13 residues. Trimming removed 5 bases from V and 8 bases from J, with 12 bases in between.

The gene calls are TRBV7-2 and TRBJ2-7, with 11 bases that match TRBD1. The CDR3 contains 15 residues. Trimming removed 5 bases from V and 1 base from J; junction bases left unmatched: 4. Germline-derived CDR1 and CDR2 are SGHTA and FQGNSA. The CDR3, as DNA: TGTGCCAGCAGCCCCGGACAGGGGGCGTCCTACGAGCAGTACTTC. Its protein product is CASSPGQGASYEQYF.

This chain connects TRBV2 to TRBJ2-1; tentatively, D is TRBD1 (5 bases). With 3 bases removed from V and 3 bases from J, the gap between germline ends came to 9 bases. Germline loops: CDR1 SNHLY, CDR2 FYNNEI. The length of the CDR3 is 14 residues. The CDR3 DNA is TGTGCCAGCAGTGACAGGGTGGACTACAATGAGCAGTTCTTC. It codes for CASSDRVDYNEQFF.

The chain combines TRBV28 with TRBJ2-7, with 8 nucleotides matching TRBD1. The germline CDR1 and CDR2 sequences are MDHEN and SYDVKM. Losses at the gene ends were 6 bases for V and 6 bases for J; bases not matched to a gene: 16. The CDR3 contains 16 residues. This CDR3 reads CASSPPLGQGLREQYF. CDR3 coding DNA: TGTGCCAGCAGCCCCCCTCTTGGACAGGGACTTCGCGAGCAGTACTTC.

Only one count was recorded for this clone. One end of the junction does not line up with germline, which may come from a read error. The V and J genes are TRBV7-7 and TRBJ2-3, with D possibly being TRBD2 (6 bases). Germline V gene lookup returns CDR1 SSHAT and CDR2 FNYEAQ (reference sequence). The CDR3 spans 16 residues. CDR3 residues: CASSLGWGGGTDTQYF. CDR3 in DNA: TGTGCTAGCAGCTTAGGCTGGGGCGGGGGCACAGATACGCAGTATTTT.

J is TRBJ2-3 and V is TRBV2; D may be TRBD1 (6 bases). V shed 3 bases and J shed 0 bases, with 10 bases lying between them. The germline V gene encodes CDR1 SNHLY and CDR2 FYNNEI. The CDR3 covers 15 residues. CDR3: CASSDRTASTDTQYF. The DNA of the CDR3 is TGTGCCAGCAGTGATAGGACAGCCAGCACAGATACGCAGTATTTT.

The CDR3 sequence: CASSLALRLNYGYTF. The CDR3, as DNA: TGTGCCAGCAGCTTGGCTTTGAGACTCAACTATGGCTACACCTTC. The rearrangement links TRBV5-8 to TRBJ1-2; the D is unclear. V gave up 0 bases and J gave up 2 bases, with 11 bases separating them. This CDR3 has 15 amino acids. CDR1 is SGHTS and CDR2 is YDEGEE in the germline V gene.

J is TRBJ2-3 and V is TRBV5-4; TRBD2 agrees at 8 bases. The V gene's germline CDR1 is SGHNT and CDR2 YYREEE (reference sequence). V was pared by 0 bases and J by 1 base, with 4 bases of the junction left unmatched. The CDR3 loop spans 16 amino acids. CDR3 residues: CASSLEWRGGTDTQYF. Here the CDR3 DNA reads TGTGCCAGCAGCTTGGAGTGGCGGGGGGGCACAGATACGCAGTATTTT.